The present T cell receptor beta chain was sequenced within a study of identical twins. One entry per CDR3 protein results from TCRdb running MiXCR on the 5' RACE reads. The table records some 710,000 distinct CDR3 sequences, 5.5% to 6.5% of them present only once. Trimming stripped 6 bases from V and 4 bases from J, with 19 bases between. From germline, CDR1 is DFQATT and CDR2 SNEGSKA (reference sequence). This CDR3 comprises 15 residues. This receptor was taken from a man between 18 and 35 years old in good health. The rearrangement uses TRBV20-1 and TRBJ2-1; the D gene is possibly TRBD1 (6 bases). The source material was naive T cells sorted from blood. The CDR3 spells CSARQGQGNYNEQFF. DNA of the CDR3: TGCAGTGCCCGGCAGGGCCAGGGGAATTACAATGAGCAGTTCTTC.